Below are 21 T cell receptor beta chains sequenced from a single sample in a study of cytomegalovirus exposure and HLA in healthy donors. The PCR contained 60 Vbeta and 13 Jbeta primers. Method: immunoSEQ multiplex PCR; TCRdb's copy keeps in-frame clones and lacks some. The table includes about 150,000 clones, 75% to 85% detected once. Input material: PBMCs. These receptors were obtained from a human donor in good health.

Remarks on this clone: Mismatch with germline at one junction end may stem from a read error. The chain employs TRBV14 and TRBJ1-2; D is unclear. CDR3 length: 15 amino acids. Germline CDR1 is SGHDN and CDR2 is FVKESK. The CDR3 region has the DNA TGTGCCAGCAGCCAAGAACGAAGCGCTCTCTATGGCTACCCCTTC. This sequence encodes CASSQERSALYGYPF.

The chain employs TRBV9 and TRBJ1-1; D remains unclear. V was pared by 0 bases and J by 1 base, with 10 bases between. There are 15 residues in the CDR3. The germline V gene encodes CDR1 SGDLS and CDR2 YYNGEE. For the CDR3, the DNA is TGTGCCAGCAGCGTAGTGGGCAGGCGGAACACTGAAGCTTTCTTT. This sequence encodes CASSVVGRRNTEAFF.

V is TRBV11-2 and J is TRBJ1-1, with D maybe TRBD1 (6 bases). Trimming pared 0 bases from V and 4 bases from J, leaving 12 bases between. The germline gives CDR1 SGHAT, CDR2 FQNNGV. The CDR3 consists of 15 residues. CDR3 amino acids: CASSLDLGAPTEAFF. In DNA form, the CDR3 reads TGTGCCAGCAGCTTAGATCTGGGGGCCCCCACTGAAGCTTTCTTT.

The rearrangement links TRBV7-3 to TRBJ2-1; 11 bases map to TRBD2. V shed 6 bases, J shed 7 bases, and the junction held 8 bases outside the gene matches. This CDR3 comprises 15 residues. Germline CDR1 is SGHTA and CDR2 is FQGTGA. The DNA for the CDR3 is TGTGCCAGCAGTCTACTAGCGGGAGTAGGTAATGAGCAGTTCTTC. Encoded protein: CASSLLAGVGNEQFF.

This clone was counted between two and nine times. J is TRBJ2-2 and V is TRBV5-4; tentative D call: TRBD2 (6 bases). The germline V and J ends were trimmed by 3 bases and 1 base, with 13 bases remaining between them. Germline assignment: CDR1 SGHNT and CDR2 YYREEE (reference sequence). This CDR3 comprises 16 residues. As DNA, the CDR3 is TGTGCCAGCAGCTCGCGGGGACGGATGAACACCGGGGAGCTGTTTTTT. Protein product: CASSSRGRMNTGELFF.

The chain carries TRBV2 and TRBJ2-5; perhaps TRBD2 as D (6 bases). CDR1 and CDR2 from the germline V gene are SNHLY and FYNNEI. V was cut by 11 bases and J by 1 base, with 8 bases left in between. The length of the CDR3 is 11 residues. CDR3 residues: CAAGFQETQYF. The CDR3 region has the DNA TGTGCCGCGGGGTTCCAAGAGACCCAGTACTTC.

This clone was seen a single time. DNA of the CDR3: TGCGCCAGCAGCCAAGAGCTAGCGGGAGGGATGGATACGCAGTATTTT. As protein: CASSQELAGGMDTQYF. The chain has TRBV4-3 and TRBJ2-3, with 12 bases fitting TRBD2. The CDR3 spans 16 residues. The germline V gene has CDR1 LGHNA and CDR2 YSLEER. Unmatched junction bases numbered 4, after V lost 0 bases and J lost 6 bases.

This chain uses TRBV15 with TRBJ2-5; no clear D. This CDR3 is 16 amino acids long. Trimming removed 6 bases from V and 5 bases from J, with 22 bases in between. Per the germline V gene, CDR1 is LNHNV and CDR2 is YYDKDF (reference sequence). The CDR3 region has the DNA TGTGCCACCAGTCAGAGATTATCAGGAAGCCGGGAGACCCAGTACTTC. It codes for CATSQRLSGSRETQYF. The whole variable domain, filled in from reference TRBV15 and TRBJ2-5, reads DAMVIQNPRYQVTQFGKPVTLSCSQTLNHNVMYWYQQKSSQAPKLLFHYYDKDFNNEADTPDNFQSRRPNTSFCFLDIRSPGLGDTAMYLCATSQRLSGSRETQYFGPGTRLLVL.

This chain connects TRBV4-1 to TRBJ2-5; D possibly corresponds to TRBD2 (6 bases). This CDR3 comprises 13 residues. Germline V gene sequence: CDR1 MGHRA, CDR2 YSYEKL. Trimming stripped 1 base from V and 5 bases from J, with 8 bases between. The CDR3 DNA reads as TGCGCCAGCAGCCAAGTGGCGGGGGAGACCCAGTACTTC. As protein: CASSQVAGETQYF.

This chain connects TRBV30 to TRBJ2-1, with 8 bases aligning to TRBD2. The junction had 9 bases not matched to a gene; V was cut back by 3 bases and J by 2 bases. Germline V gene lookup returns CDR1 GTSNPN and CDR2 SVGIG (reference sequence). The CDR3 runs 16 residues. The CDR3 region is CAWSGPGLVTYNEQFF. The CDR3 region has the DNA TGTGCCTGGAGCGGTCCGGGACTAGTGACCTACAATGAGCAGTTCTTC.

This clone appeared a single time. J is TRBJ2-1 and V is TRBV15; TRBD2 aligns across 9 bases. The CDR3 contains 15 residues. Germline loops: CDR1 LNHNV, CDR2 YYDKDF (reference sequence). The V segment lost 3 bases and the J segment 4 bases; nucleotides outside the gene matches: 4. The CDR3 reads CATSRTTSGYNEQFF. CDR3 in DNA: TGTGCCACCAGCAGGACGACTAGCGGTTACAATGAGCAGTTCTTC.

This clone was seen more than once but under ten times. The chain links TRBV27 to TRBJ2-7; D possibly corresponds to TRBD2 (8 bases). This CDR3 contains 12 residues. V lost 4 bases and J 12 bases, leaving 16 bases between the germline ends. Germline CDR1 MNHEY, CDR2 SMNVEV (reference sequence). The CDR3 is CASSYRGGQRYF. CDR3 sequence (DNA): TGTGCCAGCAGTTATCGGGGGGGACAGAGGTACTTC.

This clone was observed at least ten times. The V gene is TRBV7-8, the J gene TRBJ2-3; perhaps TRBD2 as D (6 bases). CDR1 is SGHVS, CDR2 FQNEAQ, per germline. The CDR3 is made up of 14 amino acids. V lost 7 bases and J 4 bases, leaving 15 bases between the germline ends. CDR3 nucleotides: TGTGCCAGCACTATGGGAGGAGCCCCAGATACGCAGTATTTT. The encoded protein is CASTMGGAPDTQYF.

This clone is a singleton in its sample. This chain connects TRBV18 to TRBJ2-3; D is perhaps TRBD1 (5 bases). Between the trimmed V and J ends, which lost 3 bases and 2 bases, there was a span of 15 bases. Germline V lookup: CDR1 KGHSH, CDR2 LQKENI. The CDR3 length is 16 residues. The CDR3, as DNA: TGTGCCAGCTCACCTCGGACACGAACTTTCACAGATACGCAGTATTTT. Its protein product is CASSPRTRTFTDTQYF. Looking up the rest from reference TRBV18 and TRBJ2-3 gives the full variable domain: NAGVMQNPRHLVRRRGQEARLRCSPMKGHSHVYWYRQLPEEGLKFMVYLQKENIIDESGMPKERFSAEFPKEGPSILRIQQVVRGDSAAYFCASSPRTRTFTDTQYFGPGTRLTVL.

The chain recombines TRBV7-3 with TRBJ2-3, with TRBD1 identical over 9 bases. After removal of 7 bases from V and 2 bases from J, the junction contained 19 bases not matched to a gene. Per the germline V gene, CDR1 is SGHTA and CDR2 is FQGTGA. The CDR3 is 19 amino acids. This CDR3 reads CASTTRSWDRASITDTQYF. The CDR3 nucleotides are TGTGCCAGCACAACCAGGTCATGGGACAGGGCGAGTATCACAGATACGCAGTATTTT.

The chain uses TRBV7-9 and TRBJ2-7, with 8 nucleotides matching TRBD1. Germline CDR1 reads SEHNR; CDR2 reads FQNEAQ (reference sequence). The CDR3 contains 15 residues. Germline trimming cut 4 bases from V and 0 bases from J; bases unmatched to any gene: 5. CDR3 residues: CASSSGQGLSYEQYF. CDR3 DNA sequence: TGTGCCAGCAGCTCTGGACAGGGACTCTCCTACGAGCAGTACTTC.

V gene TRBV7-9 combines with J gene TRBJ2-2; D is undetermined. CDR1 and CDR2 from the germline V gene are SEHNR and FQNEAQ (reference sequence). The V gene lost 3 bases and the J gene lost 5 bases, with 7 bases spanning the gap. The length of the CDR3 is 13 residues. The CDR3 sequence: CASSFVLTGELFF. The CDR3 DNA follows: TGTGCCAGCAGCTTTGTTCTTACCGGGGAGCTGTTTTTT.

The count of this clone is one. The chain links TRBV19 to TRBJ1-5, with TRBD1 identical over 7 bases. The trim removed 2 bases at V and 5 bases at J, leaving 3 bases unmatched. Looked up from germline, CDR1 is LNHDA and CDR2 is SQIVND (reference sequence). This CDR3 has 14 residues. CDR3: CASSITGEDQPQHF. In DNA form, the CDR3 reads TGTGCCAGTAGTATAACAGGGGAAGATCAGCCCCAGCATTTT.

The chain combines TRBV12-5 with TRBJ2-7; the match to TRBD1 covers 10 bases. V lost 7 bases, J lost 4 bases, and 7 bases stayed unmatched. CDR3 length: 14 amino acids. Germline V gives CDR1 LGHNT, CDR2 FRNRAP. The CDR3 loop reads CASAQRDRGYEQYF. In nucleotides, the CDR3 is TGTGCTAGTGCTCAACGGGACAGGGGTTACGAGCAGTACTTC.

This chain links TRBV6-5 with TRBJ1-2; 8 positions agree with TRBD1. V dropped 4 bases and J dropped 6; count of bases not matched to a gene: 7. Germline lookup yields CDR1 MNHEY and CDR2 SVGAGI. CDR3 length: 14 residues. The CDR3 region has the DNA TGTGCCAGCAGTTCACAGGGGGGAAAAGATGGCTACACCTTC. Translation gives CASSSQGGKDGYTF.

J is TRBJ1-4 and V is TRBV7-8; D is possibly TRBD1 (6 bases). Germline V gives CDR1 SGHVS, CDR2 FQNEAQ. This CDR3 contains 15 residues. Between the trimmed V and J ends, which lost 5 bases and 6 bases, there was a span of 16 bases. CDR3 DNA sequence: TGTGCCAGCAGCCTAACCTTGGACAGCTATGAAAAACTGTTTTTT. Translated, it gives CASSLTLDSYEKLFF.